The clone carrying this T cell receptor beta chain was seen at least ten times. Researchers took RNA transcripts and amplified the TCR beta CDR3 regions from them. Carried out on the TCR CDR3, a first-round RT-PCR used the HTBI primer set. TCRdb recomputed calls from the multiplex PCR reads with MiXCR, one row per CDR3 protein. The data contain hundreds of thousands of distinct CDR3 sequences, about 25% of them singletons. This record belongs to a study of T cells in Graves' hyperthyroidism and ophthalmopathy. Aged 18 to 65, the patients had hyperthyroidism that was newly diagnosed and had lasted under 2 months. The authors obtained PBMCs from about 9 ml of fresh peripheral blood. V gave up 3 bases and J gave up 11 bases, with 11 bases separating them. Per germline, CDR1 DFQATT and CDR2 SNEGSKA (reference sequence). The length of the CDR3 is 11 residues.

Sequencing was performed on blood. The J gene is TRBJ2-4, the V gene TRBV20-1; D possibly uses TRBD1 or TRBD2 (5 bases each). The TCR sequence derives from a man aged 40-49 years with Graves' hyperthyroidism that later progressed to Graves' ophthalmopathy. The CDR3, as DNA: TGCAGTGCTAGGGGGGAGAATTTTCAGTACTTC. The encoded protein is CSARGENFQYF.